The subject of this entry is one TCR beta chain. What this receptor recognizes is not known. Qualities for individual bases were not recorded, and no much larger clone is one base off. The cohort was made up of under 800 healthy bone marrow donors. Cohort members were all nominally healthy when sampled, although unrecorded immune exposures were likely present. The donor was CMV seropositive and belonged to the group of around 300 seropositive cohort members. Each donor provided a peripheral blood sample, and peripheral blood mononuclear cells were used for TCR beta sequencing. The Qiagen DNeasy Blood Extraction Kit was used to extract genomic DNA from the blood cell samples. These data originate in a study of cytomegalovirus exposure and HLA in healthy donors (dated by TCRdb to the late 2010s). Turning to the overall study: An earlier analysis of 587 of the donors reported 276 Gb of sequence data and 95 million to 130 million unique TCR beta sequences obtained from 150 million to 200 million T cells. An early release covering roughly 600 HLA-typed donors comprised 250 to 350 gigabases of sequencing data and approximately 85 million unique TCR sequences. The genetic ancestry cluster associated with self-reported Caucasian donors included around four fifths of the roughly 390 genotyped donors. The aim of the study was to test whether cataloging public T cell receptors could identify signatures of past pathogen exposure. The study used immunosequencing to profile the T cell repertoires of under 700 subjects and linked those repertoires to cytomegalovirus serostatus. A separate validation cohort of some 130 different subjects was used in addition to the roughly 720-subject first cohort. The study combined high-throughput TCR immunosequencing, statistical association of individual TCRs with disease status, and machine learning to predict cytomegalovirus infection status. In a later analysis, previously published TCR beta repertoires from roughly 710 donors were re-analyzed and high-resolution HLA genotyping was added so that TCR occurrence patterns could be studied. The later analysis used no new phenotypic data to find candidate immune exposures, relying instead on TCR beta sequences and their occurrence across donors. An earlier analysis of roughly 600 of the donors used high-throughput TCR beta sequencing to judge whether each TCR beta V gene segment behaved as functional or pseudogenic. Alongside the repertoire data, information on donor age, sex, ethnicity and CMV serostatus was compiled. A later genetic analysis took genome-wide SNP genotypes for 398 of the 666 donors and used that subset as a discovery cohort. All discovery cohort repertoires had been generated on a single sequencing platform. HLA typing included class I and class II loci at four-digit resolution. Typing coverage varied by locus: 629-630 donors for A, B, C, DRB1 and DQB1; approximately 500 for DQA1; 606 for DPA1; fewer than 480 for DPB1. Roughly five DR-DQ haplotypes were treated as single units for association and clustering because of strong linkage in the cohort. Among some 400 genotyped donors of the cohort, an average of approximately 240,000 unique TCR beta nucleotide sequences was sequenced per donor, of which about 19% were non-productive.

The library was obtained by the immunoSEQ multiplex PCR assay. For the multiplex PCR, a mixture combining 60 forward primers for TCR Vbeta segments and 13 reverse primers for TCR Jbeta segments was used. Amplification of the CDR3 region of rearranged TCR beta genes was performed with a multiplex PCR assay on genomic DNA. The amplified TCR beta libraries were sequenced on the Illumina HiSeq System as 87-base-pair reads. The original pipeline was this. A later analysis counted about 80 million unique TCR beta chains across the 600 to 850 repertoires, and roughly 10 million of these chains were shared by at least two donors. To remove PCR and sequencing errors, raw reads were error-corrected and collapsed into unique sequences using a nearest-neighbor algorithm that merged closely related sequences. To assign V, D and J gene segments, CDR3 sequences were aligned to IMGT reference sequences. For a sequence to be retained, at least a six-nucleotide match to both a V gene segment and a J gene segment was required. Rearrangements were called productive when the CDR3 lacked stop codons and stayed in frame with V and J; all others were non-productive. Following IMGT convention, CDR3 was defined as the stretch from the second conserved V-encoded cysteine up to the conserved J-encoded phenylalanine. Sequences without an unambiguous match to a single V gene segment were excluded from the earlier analysis of approximately 600 of the donors. In an earlier analysis of approximately 610 of the donors, V segments were called functional above 56.7% productive rearrangements and were called segregating when the between-donor standard deviation exceeded 5%. A statistical classification framework was built to diagnose cytomegalovirus status from the catalog of TCR beta chain sequences. In a later analysis, TCR nucleotide sequences were compared against IMGT/GENE-DB human TR gene sequences so that V and J genes could be assigned. The TCRdist pipeline was used in a later analysis to assign CDR3 sequences and most-parsimonious VDJ recombination scenarios. In a later analysis, each TCR beta chain was defined by its CDR3 amino acid sequence together with its V-gene family, and reads without a unique V-gene family were excluded. As a way to deal with suspected cross-contamination and a sequencing artifact, a later analysis dropped more than 500 nucleotide sequences that were highly shared and had low generation probability. In a later analysis, a clonal expansion index for each public chain was calculated from normalized within-repertoire ranks of inferred template counts. In a later analysis, generation probabilities were computed using a VDJ recombination model fitted to out-of-frame rearrangements, and the results were checked against IGoR. A later analysis scored TCR-TCR, TCR-HLA and TCR-CMV co-occurrence with hypergeometric tests, applying a repertoire-size bias correction to TCR pairs. A later analysis estimated false discovery rates by permuting HLA or CMV assignments 20 times. In a later analysis, co-occurring TCRs were grouped using DBSCAN, and TCRdist sequence similarity was added for clustering within HLA-allele-positive subsets. Repertoires with fewer than 30,000 or more than 120,000 public chains were left out of co-occurrence clustering, as were about 5 repertoires with anomalous nucleotide sharing. The source is immuneACCESS, and TCRdb retained only in-frame sequences with V and J called. Part of the clones is not carried over; for the studies checked, unresolved V genes explain less than half of this, and the remainder is unexplained. The V and J calls and clone size are taken from that table; D and trimming were inferred from the DNA. The sample table shows 80,000 or so clones, and approximately 61% are seen once. The leading ten clones occupy 6.5% to 7.5% of the sample.

The CDR3 spans 13 residues, from the cysteine through the phenylalanine. Of the read, only the CDR3 DNA is kept; its 39 bases are in frame from base 1. Trimming takes 4 bases off V and 4 bases off J; junction bases not matched to a gene: 4. From a lookup of the germline V gene (reference sequence), CDR1 and CDR2 are SGHKS and YYEKEE. Findings and caveats that apply to the study as a whole: A later analysis found that most CMV-associated TCR beta chains appeared HLA-restricted, with HLA associations seemingly driven largely by CMV exposure. A group of highly shared sequence variants was considered likely to be a technical artifact of the sequencing pipeline. Roughly uniform sequencing depth across donors was assumed in presence/absence analyses, although this assumption may not hold. A further reported finding was that TCR beta sequences accurately predicted the HLA-A and HLA-B alleles for most subjects in the first cohort. In a later genetic analysis, a missense DCLRE1C variant was associated with V-gene and J-gene trimming of TCR beta chains, and the association was replicated in an independent cohort. In a later analysis, HLA-associated TCR beta chains showed more clonal expansion and lower generation probabilities than non-associated chains that were equally common. In a later analysis, the rate of TCR association differed among HLA loci, with DRB1 alleles having the most associated TCRs and HLA-C alleles having the fewest. In a later analysis, several top co-occurrence clusters were reported to appear linked to parvovirus B19, influenza, CMV and Epstein-Barr virus. The classifier was reported to diagnose cytomegalovirus status with high specificity and sensitivity in both the original and validation cohorts. In an earlier analysis of approximately 590 of the donors, most TCR beta V segments were observed in productive rearrangements about 90% or about 30% of the time, broadly matching IMGT annotations. Because counts were too low, seventeen rarely observed V segments, including chromosome 9 orphons, were excluded from the earlier analysis of 587 of the donors. The study listed 164 TCR beta chains as associated with cytomegalovirus. In this cohort, only TCR beta chains were sequenced, and detectable features were limited by the absence of alpha or paired-chain data. According to the authors, the approach could potentially be generalized to other disease states and immunological phenotypes. In a later analysis, some 18,000 TCR beta sequences were associated with specific HLA alleles at a false discovery rate of 0.05. HLA typing was unavailable for some donors at each locus, so association tests used only the typed subset. In a later genetic analysis, fewer N-insertions in productive TCRs were reported among donors in an Asian-associated ancestry cluster than the roughly 700-donor mean. Correlated functional status among segregating V segments might be attributable to linkage disequilibrium, but an unknown experimental factor could not be ruled out. Some IMGT-functional V segments, including TRBV6-2 and TRBV6-3, could not be distinguished by the 87-base-pair reads and were therefore excluded. Assigning TCR associations to individual alleles was difficult when HLA alleles, especially DR and DQ, strongly co-occurred. Most TCR sequences were seen in very few donors, while some public TCRs were found in many individuals. For the cohort, immune exposure information was limited to CMV serostatus. In vitro tests confirmed that a few of the cytomegalovirus-associated TCR beta chains recognize cytomegalovirus antigens.

The TCR sequence derives from a woman in her forties or fifties in good health and CMV-seropositive. This receptor chain uses TRBV5-5 and TRBJ1-2; the junction holds 7 bases that match TRBD1. Sequenced material: PBMCs. CDR3 reads: CASSRDSLYGYTF. The sequenced DNA is TGTGCCAGCAGCCGGGACAGCCTCTATGGCTACACCTTC.